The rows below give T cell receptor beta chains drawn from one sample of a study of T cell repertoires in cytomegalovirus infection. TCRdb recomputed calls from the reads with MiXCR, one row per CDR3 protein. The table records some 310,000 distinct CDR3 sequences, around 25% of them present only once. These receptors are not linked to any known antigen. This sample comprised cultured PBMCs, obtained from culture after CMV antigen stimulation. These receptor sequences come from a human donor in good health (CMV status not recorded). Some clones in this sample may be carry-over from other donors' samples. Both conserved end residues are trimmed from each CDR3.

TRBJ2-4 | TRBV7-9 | ASSLAFENIQY
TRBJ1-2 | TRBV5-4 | ASSTTPTGDGYT
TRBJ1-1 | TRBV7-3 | ASSRTGALRTEAF
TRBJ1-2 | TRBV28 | ASSSAGEGGYT
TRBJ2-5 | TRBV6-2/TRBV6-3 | ASRDNTEETQY
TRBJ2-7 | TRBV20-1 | SARKDTTYEQY
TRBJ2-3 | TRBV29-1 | TPRGTDTQY
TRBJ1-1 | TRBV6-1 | ASIEGTFGYTEAF
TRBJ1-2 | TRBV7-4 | ASSPEQVPNYGYT
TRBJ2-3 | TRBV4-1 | ASSQGEGVSTDTQY
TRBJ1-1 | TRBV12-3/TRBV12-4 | ASSLGTGSTEAF
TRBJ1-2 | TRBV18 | ASSPFGTGDIYGYT
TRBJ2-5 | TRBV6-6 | ASSSTAGNQETQY
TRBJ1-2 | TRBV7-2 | ASSLGLGTAIGYGYT
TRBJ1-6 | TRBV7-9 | ASSSGAVFNSPLH
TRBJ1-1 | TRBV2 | ASRVFQNTEAF
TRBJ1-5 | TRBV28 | ASSLGDRVRQPQH
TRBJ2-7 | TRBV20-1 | SAETSGNSYEQY
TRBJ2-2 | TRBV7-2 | ASSHRLAGVGGELF
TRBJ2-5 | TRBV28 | ASQGGGRETQY
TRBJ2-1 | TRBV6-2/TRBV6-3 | ASSYRTSGSFGNEQF
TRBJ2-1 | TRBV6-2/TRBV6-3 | ASSYSFLAGGSPYNEQF
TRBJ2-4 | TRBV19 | ASRDSGGKNIQY
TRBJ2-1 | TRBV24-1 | ATSDPSGSLSYNEQF
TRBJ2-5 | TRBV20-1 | SARDSTGSQETQY
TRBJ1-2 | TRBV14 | ASSPGTGVLGYT
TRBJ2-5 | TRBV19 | ASSIGQGLQETQY
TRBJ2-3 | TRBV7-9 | ASSLDLAGGGDTQY
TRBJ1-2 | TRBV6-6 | ASSATGVYGYT
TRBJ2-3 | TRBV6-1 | ASSVGWISTDTQY
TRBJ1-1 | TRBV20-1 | SARDRLNRGGLRDTEAF
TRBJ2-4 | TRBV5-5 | ASSLDLNIQY
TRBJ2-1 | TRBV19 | ASSIDRLAGYNEQF
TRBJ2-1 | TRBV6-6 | ASRGTSGRAGEQF
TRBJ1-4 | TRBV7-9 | ASSTTAVREKLF
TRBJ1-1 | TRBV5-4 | ASSVSGKTEAF
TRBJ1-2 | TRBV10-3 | ASQASRDYGYT
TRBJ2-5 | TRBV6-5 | ASGANRKQETQY
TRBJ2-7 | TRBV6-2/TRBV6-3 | ASSYSVTNTYEQY
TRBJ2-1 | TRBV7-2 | ASSIDRESYNEQF